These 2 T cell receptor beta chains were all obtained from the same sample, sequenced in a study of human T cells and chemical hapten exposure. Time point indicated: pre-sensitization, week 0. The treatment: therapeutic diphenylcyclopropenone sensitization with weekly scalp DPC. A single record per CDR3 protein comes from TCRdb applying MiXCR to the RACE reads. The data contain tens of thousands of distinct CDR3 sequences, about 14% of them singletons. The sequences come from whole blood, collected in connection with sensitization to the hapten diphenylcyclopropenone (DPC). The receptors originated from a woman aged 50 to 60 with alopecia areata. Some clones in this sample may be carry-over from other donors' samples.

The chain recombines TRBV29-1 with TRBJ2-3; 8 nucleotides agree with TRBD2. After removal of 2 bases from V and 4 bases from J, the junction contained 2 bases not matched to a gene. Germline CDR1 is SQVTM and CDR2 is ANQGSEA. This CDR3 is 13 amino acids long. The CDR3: CSVERGRPDTQYF. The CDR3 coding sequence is TGCAGCGTTGAACGCGGGAGGCCAGATACGCAGTATTTT.

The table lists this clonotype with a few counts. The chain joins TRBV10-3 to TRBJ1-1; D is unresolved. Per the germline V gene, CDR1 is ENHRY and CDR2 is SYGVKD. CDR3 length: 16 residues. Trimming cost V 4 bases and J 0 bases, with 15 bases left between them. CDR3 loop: CAISVGLARMNTEAFF. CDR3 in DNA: TGTGCCATCAGTGTGGGATTAGCCCGAATGAACACTGAAGCTTTCTTT.